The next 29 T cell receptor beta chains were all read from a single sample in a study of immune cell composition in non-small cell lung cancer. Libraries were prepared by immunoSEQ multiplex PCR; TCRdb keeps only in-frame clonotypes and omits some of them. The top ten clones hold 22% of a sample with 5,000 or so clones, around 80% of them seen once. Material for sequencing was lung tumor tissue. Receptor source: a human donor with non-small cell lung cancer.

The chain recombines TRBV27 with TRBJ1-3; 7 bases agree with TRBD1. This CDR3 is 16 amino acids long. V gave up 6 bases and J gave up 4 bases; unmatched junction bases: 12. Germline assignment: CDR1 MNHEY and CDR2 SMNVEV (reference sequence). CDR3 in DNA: TGTGCCAGCAGACCACCTCCCGGGACAGTGGGAAACACCATATATTTT. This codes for CASRPPPGTVGNTIYF.

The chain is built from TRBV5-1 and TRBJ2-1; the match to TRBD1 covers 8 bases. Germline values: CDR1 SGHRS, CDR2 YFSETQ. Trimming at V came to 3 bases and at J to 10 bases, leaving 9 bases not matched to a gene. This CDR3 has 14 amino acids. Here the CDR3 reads CASSSQGQGEEQFF. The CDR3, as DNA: TGCGCCAGCAGCTCCCAAGGACAGGGAGAAGAGCAGTTCTTC.

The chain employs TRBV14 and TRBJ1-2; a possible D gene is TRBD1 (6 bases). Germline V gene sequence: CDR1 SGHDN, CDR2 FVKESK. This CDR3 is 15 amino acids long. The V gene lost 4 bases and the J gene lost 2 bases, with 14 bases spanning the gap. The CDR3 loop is CASSRGQHGNYGYTF. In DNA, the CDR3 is TGTGCCAGCAGCCGAGGACAGCACGGGAACTATGGCTACACCTTC.

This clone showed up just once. As DNA, the CDR3 is TGTGCCAGCAGTGAAAGTGTTGGGACAGGGACGACTGGCGAGCAGTACTTC. Protein product: CASSESVGTGTTGEQYF. The chain uses TRBV2 and TRBJ2-7; TRBD1 matches 9 bases. The V segment lost 2 bases and the J segment 6 bases; nucleotides outside the gene matches: 14. The germline CDR1 and CDR2 sequences are SNHLY and FYNNEI. The CDR3 length is 17 residues. The full variable domain, completed using reference TRBV2 and TRBJ2-7, is EPEVTQTPSHQVTQMGQEVILRCVPISNHLYFYWYRQILGQKVEFLVSFYNNEISEKSEIFDDQFSVERPDGSNFTLKIRSTKLEDSAMYFCASSESVGTGTTGEQYFGPGTRLTVT.

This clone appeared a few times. The CDR3 is CASSAHSTGTGDAEQYF. CDR3 bases: TGTGCCAGCAGCGCGCACAGTACCGGGACAGGGGACGCCGAGCAGTACTTC. J is TRBJ2-7 and V is TRBV9; the match to TRBD1 covers 10 bases. V was clipped by 3 bases and J by 6 bases; unmatched bases: 15. This CDR3 has 17 residues. Germline V lookup: CDR1 SGDLS, CDR2 YYNGEE.

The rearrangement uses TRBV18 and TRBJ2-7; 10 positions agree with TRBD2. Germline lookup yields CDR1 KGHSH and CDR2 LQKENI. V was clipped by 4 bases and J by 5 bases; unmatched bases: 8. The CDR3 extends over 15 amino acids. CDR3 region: CASSLTSGPPNEQYF. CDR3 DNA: TGTGCCAGCTCACTGACTAGCGGGCCTCCTAACGAGCAGTACTTC.

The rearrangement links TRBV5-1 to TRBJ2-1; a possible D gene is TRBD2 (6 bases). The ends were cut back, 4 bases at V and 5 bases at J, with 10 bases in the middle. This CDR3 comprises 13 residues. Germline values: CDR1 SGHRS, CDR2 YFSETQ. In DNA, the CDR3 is TGCGCCAGCAGCAAGGGACTTGACAATGAGCAGTTCTTC. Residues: CASSKGLDNEQFF. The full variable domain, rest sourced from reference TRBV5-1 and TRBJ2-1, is KAGVTQTPRYLIKTRGQQVTLSCSPISGHRSVSWYQQTPGQGLQFLFEYFSETQRNKGNFPGRFSGRQFSNSRSEMNVSTLELGDSALYLCASSKGLDNEQFFGPGTRLTVL.

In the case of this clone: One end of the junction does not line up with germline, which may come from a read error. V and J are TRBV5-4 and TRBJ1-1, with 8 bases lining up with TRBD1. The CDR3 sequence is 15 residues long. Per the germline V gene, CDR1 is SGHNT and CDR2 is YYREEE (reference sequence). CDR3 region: CASSSQQGERGEAFF. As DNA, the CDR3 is TGCGCCAGCAGCTCCCAACAGGGGGAAAGGGGAGAAGCTTTCTTT.

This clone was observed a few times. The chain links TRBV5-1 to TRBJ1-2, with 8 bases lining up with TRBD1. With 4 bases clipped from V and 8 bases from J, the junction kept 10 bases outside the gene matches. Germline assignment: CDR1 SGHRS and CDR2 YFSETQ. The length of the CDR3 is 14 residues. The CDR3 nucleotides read TGCGCCAGCAGCGGGCAGGGGGCTGGAAGCGGCTACACCTTC. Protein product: CASSGQGAGSGYTF.

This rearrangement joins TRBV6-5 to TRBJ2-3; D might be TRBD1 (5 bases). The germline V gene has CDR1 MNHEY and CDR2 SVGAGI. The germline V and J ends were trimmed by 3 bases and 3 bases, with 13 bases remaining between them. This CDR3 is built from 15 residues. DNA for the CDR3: TGTGCCAGCAGTTATGGGGCAGGCGTTACAGATACGCAGTATTTT. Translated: CASSYGAGVTDTQYF.

CDR3 nucleotides: TGCAGTGCCTCAGGCGAACAGGGACAGTACTTC. This encodes CSASGEQGQYF. V usage is TRBV20-1 and J usage is TRBJ2-7; possibly TRBD1 for D (6 bases). The ends were cut back, 6 bases at V and 10 bases at J, with 16 bases in the middle. Germline V gene sequence: CDR1 DFQATT, CDR2 SNEGSKA (reference sequence). This CDR3 spans 11 amino acids.

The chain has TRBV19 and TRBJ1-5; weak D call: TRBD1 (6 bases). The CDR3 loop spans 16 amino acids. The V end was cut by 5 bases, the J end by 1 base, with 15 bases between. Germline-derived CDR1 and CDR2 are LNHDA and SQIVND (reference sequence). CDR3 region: CASSPRGGGSNQPQHF. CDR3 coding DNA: TGTGCCAGTAGTCCGAGAGGGGGTGGAAGCAATCAGCCCCAGCATTTT.

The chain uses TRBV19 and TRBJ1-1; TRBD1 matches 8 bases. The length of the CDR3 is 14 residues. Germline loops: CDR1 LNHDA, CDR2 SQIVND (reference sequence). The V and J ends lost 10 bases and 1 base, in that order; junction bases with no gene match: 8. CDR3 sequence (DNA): TGTGCCACCCGAAGGGACAGGCAGAACACTGAAGCTTTCTTT. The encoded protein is CATRRDRQNTEAFF.

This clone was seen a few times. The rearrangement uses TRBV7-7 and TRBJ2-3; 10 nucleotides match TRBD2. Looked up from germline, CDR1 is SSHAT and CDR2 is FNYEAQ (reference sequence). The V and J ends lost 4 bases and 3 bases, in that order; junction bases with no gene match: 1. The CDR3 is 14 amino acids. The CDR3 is CASSSSGGTDTQYF. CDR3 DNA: TGTGCCAGCAGCTCTAGCGGGGGAACAGATACGCAGTATTTT.

The DNA of the CDR3 is TGTGCCAGCGGCCGAAGGACAGAGCGGATGAACACTGAAGCTTTCTTT. This codes for CASGRRTERMNTEAFF. The chain uses TRBV5-6 and TRBJ1-1, with D perhaps TRBD1 (6 bases). The length of the CDR3 is 16 residues. Trimming shortened V by 7 bases and J by 0 bases, and 19 bases separated the two germline ends. The germline V gene has CDR1 SGHDT and CDR2 YYEEEE.

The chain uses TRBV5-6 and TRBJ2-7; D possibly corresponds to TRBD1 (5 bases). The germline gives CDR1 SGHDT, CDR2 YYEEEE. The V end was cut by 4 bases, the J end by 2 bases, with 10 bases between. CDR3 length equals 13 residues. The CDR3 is CASSIGHTYEQYF. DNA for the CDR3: TGTGCCAGCAGCATAGGACACACCTACGAGCAGTACTTC.

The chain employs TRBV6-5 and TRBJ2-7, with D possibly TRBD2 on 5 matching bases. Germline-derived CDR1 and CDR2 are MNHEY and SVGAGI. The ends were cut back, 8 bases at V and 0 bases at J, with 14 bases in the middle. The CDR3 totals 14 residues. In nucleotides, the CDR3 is TGTGCCAGCTTACTTAACGGGGACTCCTACGAGCAGTACTTC. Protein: CASLLNGDSYEQYF.

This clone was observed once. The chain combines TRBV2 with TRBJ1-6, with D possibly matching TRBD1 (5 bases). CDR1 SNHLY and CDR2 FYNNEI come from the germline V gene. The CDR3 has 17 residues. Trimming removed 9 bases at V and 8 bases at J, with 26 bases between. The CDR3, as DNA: TGTGCCAGTCTGGGGCTCCGGGCCTGGAAGATTGATTCACCCCTCCACTTT. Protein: CASLGLRAWKIDSPLHF.

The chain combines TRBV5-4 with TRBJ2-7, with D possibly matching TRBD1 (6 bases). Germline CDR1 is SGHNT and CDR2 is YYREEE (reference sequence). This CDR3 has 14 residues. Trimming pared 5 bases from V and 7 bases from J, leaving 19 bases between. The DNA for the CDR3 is TGTGCCAGCAGTTGGGATGGGGGCAGACGGGAGCAGTACTTC. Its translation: CASSWDGGRREQYF.

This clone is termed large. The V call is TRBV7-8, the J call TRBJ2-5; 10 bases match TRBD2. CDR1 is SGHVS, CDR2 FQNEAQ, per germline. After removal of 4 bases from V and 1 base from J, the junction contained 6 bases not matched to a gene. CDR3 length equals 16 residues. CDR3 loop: CASSSLAGGLQETQYF. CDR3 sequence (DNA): TGTGCCAGCAGCTCCTTAGCGGGGGGCCTCCAAGAGACCCAGTACTTC.

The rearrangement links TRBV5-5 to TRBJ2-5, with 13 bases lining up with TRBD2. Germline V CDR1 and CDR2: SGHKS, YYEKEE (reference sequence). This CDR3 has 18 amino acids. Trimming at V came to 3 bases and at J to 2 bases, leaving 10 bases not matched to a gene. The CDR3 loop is CASSSRLAGGMAQETQYF. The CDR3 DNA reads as TGTGCCAGCAGCTCTAGACTAGCGGGGGGAATGGCTCAAGAGACCCAGTACTTC.

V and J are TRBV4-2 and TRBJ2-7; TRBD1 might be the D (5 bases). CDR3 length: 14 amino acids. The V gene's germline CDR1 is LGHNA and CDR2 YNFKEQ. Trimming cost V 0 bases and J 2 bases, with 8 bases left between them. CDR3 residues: CASSQDPGPYEQYF. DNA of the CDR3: TGTGCCAGCAGCCAAGACCCAGGGCCCTACGAGCAGTACTTC.

As DNA, the CDR3 is TGTGCCAGCAGTTGGGGTCGCGGGAGATGGCCGGGCGAGCAGTACTTC. This encodes CASSWGRGRWPGEQYF. The chain carries TRBV6-5 and TRBJ2-7; the match to TRBD2 covers 7 bases. Germline V gene data show CDR1 as MNHEY and CDR2 as SVGAGI. This CDR3 region has 16 residues. V shed 4 bases, J shed 6 bases, and the junction held 15 bases outside the gene matches.

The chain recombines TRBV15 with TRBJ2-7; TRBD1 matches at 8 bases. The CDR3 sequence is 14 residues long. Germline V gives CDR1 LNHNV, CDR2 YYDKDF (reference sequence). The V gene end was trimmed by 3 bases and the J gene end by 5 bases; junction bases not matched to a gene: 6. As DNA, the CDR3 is TGTGCCACCAGCAGTTCGGGACAGGCTGACGAGCAGTACTTC. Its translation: CATSSSGQADEQYF.

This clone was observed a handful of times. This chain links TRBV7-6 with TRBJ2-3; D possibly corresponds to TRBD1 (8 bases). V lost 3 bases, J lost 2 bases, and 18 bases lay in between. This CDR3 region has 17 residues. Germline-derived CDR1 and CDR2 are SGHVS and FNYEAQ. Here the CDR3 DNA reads TGTGCCAGCAGCTTTATTGACAGGGGAGGGGCCACAGATACGCAGTATTTT. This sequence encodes CASSFIDRGGATDTQYF.

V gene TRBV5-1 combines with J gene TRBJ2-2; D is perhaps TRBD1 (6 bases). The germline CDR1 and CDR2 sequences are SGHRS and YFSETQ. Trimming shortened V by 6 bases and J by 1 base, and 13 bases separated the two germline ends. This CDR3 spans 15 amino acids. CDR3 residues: CASNRQELNTGELFF. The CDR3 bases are TGCGCCAGCAACCGACAGGAGCTGAACACCGGGGAGCTGTTTTTT.

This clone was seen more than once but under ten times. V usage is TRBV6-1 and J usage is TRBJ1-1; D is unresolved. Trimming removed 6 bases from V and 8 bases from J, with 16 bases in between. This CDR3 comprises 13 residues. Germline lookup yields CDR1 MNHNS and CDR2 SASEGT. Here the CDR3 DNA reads TGTGCCAGCAGCGAAAAAAAACGGGGAGAAGCTTTCTTT. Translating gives CASSEKKRGEAFF.

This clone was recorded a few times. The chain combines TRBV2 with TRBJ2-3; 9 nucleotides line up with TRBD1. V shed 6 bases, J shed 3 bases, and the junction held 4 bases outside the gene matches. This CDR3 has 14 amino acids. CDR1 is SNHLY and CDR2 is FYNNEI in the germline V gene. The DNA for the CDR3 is TGTGCCAGCAGGGACAGGGGAGGGACAGATACGCAGTATTTT. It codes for CASRDRGGTDTQYF.

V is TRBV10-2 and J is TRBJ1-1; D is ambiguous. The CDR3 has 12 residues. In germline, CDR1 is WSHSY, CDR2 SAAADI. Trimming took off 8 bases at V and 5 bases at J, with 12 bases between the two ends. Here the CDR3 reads CASSWTGTEAFF. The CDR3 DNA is TGCGCCAGCTCGTGGACGGGGACTGAAGCTTTCTTT.